The 29 T cell receptor beta chains listed next were all sequenced from one sample in a study of CD8+ T cells in alopecia areata. Treatment noted: oral pan-JAK inhibitor, 5-10 mg twice daily. The authors extracted RNA and reverse transcribed it into cDNA as the sequencing template. This table comes from immunoSEQ multiplex PCR, and its TCRdb copy is limited to in-frame clones, with some not included. Of approximately 210,000 clones detected, roughly two fifths appear once; the ten largest clones hold 2.6%. Sequenced here: CD4+ T cells sorted from blood, sampled around week 36, from a patient treated with tofacitinib. All receptors derive from a human donor with alopecia areata.

This clone was seen at least ten times. V and J are TRBV27 and TRBJ2-1; D is tentatively TRBD1 or TRBD2 (6 bases each). The CDR3 is 13 amino acids. Trimming left V 8 bases short and J 7 bases short, with 15 bases between. Per the germline V gene, CDR1 is MNHEY and CDR2 is SMNVEV (reference sequence). The CDR3 loop is CASGRGHTNEQFF. Here the CDR3 DNA reads TGTGCCAGCGGCCGGGGGCACACAAATGAGCAGTTCTTC.

The V call is TRBV5-1, the J call TRBJ2-1, with 10 bases matching TRBD2. CDR3 length equals 13 residues. In germline, CDR1 is SGHRS, CDR2 YFSETQ. J lost 10 bases, V lost 1 base, and 2 bases had no gene match. The CDR3 nucleotides read TGCGCCAGCAGCTTGCTACTAGCGGGGGAGCAGTTCTTC. Its translation is CASSLLLAGEQFF.

CDR3 nucleotides: TGCGCCATTTCGAGGGACAGGGCTTACGAGCAGTACTTC. Protein: CAISRDRAYEQYF. V usage is TRBV5-1 and J usage is TRBJ2-7, with TRBD1 identical over 9 bases. CDR1 is SGHRS, CDR2 YFSETQ, per germline. V gave up 9 bases and J gave up 4 bases; unmatched junction bases: 8. The CDR3 spans 13 residues.

The V gene is TRBV9, the J gene TRBJ2-1; D may be TRBD2 (6 bases). The germline V gene has CDR1 SGDLS and CDR2 YYNGEE. The CDR3 is made up of 15 amino acids. Deletions cut 0 bases from V and 2 bases from J, with 9 bases between. The CDR3: CASSVAGSAYNEQFF. The CDR3 region has the DNA TGTGCCAGCAGCGTAGCCGGGAGTGCCTACAATGAGCAGTTCTTC.

A few counts support this clone. The chain couples TRBV29-1 to TRBJ1-2, with D uncertain. From germline, CDR1 is SQVTM and CDR2 ANQGSEA. The CDR3 covers 13 residues. The germline V and J ends were trimmed by 6 bases and 6 bases, with 17 bases remaining between them. The CDR3: CSVRQSGRNGYTF. The CDR3 DNA sequence: TGCAGCGTCCGTCAATCCGGCAGGAATGGCTACACCTTC.

The chain couples TRBV7-2 to TRBJ2-7; a weak D match, TRBD2 (6 bases). The germline V gene has CDR1 SGHTA and CDR2 FQGNSA. V lost 3 bases, J lost 6 bases, and 18 bases lay in between. CDR3 size: 15 residues. The CDR3 sequence is CASSFIADLLGEQYF. CDR3 coding DNA: TGTGCCAGCAGCTTCATAGCGGATCTTCTCGGCGAGCAGTACTTC.

This clone was detected only a few times. V is TRBV5-4 and J is TRBJ1-1; weak D call: TRBD1 (5 bases). Deletions cut 2 bases from V and 0 bases from J, with 11 bases between. The CDR3 consists of 15 residues. Germline assignment: CDR1 SGHNT and CDR2 YYREEE (reference sequence). CDR3 sequence reads: CASSFRARMNTEAFF. CDR3 bases: TGTGCCAGCAGCTTCAGGGCGCGGATGAACACTGAAGCTTTCTTT.

This clone was found a few times. This chain uses TRBV30 with TRBJ1-5; D gene uncertain. The CDR3 consists of 14 residues. CDR1 GTSNPN and CDR2 SVGIG come from the germline V gene (reference sequence). The ends were cut back, 1 base at V and 3 bases at J, with 10 bases in the middle. The CDR3 nucleotides are TGTGCCTGGAGTGGAGGTCGCTCCAATCAGCCCCAGCATTTT. Protein product: CAWSGGRSNQPQHF.

V usage is TRBV7-9 and J usage is TRBJ2-1, with 10 nucleotides matching TRBD2. Germline CDR1 and CDR2: SEHNR and FQNEAQ (reference sequence). The junction had 13 bases not matched to a gene; V was cut back by 6 bases and J by 8 bases. The CDR3 covers 16 residues. CDR3 sequence (DNA): TGTGCCAGCAGGAAAGGGGCTAGCGGGAGTGTCGATGAGCAGTTCTTC. This translates into CASRKGASGSVDEQFF.

This chain connects TRBV25-1 to TRBJ2-7; 9 bases map to TRBD2. Germline V CDR1 and CDR2: MGHDK, SYGVNS. The length of the CDR3 is 13 residues. V dropped 2 bases and J dropped 7; count of bases not matched to a gene: 3. CDR3 nucleotides: TGTGCCAGCAGTGAAGGGACTAGCTGGGAGCAGTACTTC. Protein product: CASSEGTSWEQYF.

This chain connects TRBV30 to TRBJ2-7; TRBD1 agrees at 9 bases. The V gene end was trimmed by 4 bases and the J gene end by 6 bases; junction bases not matched to a gene: 4. The CDR3 runs 12 residues. Germline V lookup: CDR1 GTSNPN, CDR2 SVGIG (reference sequence). The CDR3: CAWTPTGGEQYF. The CDR3 coding sequence is TGTGCCTGGACCCCGACAGGGGGCGAGCAGTACTTC.

This chain joins TRBV2 and TRBJ2-6; D ambiguous. This CDR3 is 14 amino acids long. V gave up 2 bases and J gave up 1 base, with 3 bases separating them. CDR1 and CDR2 from the germline V gene are SNHLY and FYNNEI. Written as DNA, the CDR3 is TGTGCCAGCAGTGAACAGTCTGGGGCCAACGTCCTGACTTTC. It specifies CASSEQSGANVLTF.

The chain is built from TRBV19 and TRBJ1-2, with a weak D call TRBD1 (5 bases). The CDR3 contains 14 residues. Germline-derived CDR1 and CDR2 are LNHDA and SQIVND (reference sequence). The V end was cut by 3 bases, the J end by 8 bases, with 16 bases between. The CDR3 coding sequence is TGTGCCAGTAGTATCCGAGGGCAGGGAATCGGCTACACCTTC. This gives the protein CASSIRGQGIGYTF.

The V call is TRBV30, the J call TRBJ2-5; D not certain. Trimming pared 3 bases from V and 5 bases from J, leaving 7 bases between. The CDR3 runs to 11 residues. CDR1 is GTSNPN and CDR2 is SVGIG in the germline V gene (reference sequence). CDR3 nucleotide sequence: TGTGCCTGGAGCTTCCGGGAGACCCAGTACTTC. This translates into CAWSFRETQYF.

The rearrangement links TRBV30 to TRBJ1-1; D unresolved. Germline CDR1 and CDR2: GTSNPN and SVGIG (reference sequence). The CDR3 spans 11 residues. Trimming shortened V by 5 bases and J by 4 bases, and 8 bases separated the two germline ends. The CDR3 DNA is TGTGCCTGGGAAAGCTTCACTGAAGCTTTCTTT. This translates into CAWESFTEAFF. Combining the CDR3 with reference TRBV30 and TRBJ1-1 gives the whole variable domain SQTIHQWPATLVQPVGSPLSLECTVEGTSNPNLYWYRQAAGRGLQLLFYSVGIGQISSEVPQNLSASRPQDRQFILSSKKLLLSDSGFYLCAWESFTEAFFGQGTRLTVV.

V is TRBV29-1 and J is TRBJ2-1; D gene uncertain. Germline CDR1 reads SQVTM; CDR2 reads ANQGSEA. Trimming shortened V by 4 bases and J by 3 bases, and 4 bases separated the two germline ends. This CDR3 region has 11 residues. The CDR3: CSVANYNEQFF. The CDR3 DNA follows: TGCAGCGTTGCCAACTACAATGAGCAGTTCTTC.

Here the CDR3 reads CASSSAHGANVLTF. Written as DNA, the CDR3 is TGTGCCAGTAGTTCCGCACATGGGGCCAACGTCCTGACTTTC. The chain employs TRBV19 and TRBJ2-6; D remains unclear. This CDR3 is 14 amino acids long. Trimming stripped 5 bases from V and 3 bases from J, with 8 bases between. In germline, CDR1 is LNHDA, CDR2 SQIVND (reference sequence).

The genes are TRBV29-1 and TRBJ2-1; 10 bases map to TRBD1. Trimming removed 6 bases from V and 9 bases from J; junction bases left unmatched: 8. In germline, CDR1 is SQVTM, CDR2 ANQGSEA. CDR3 length equals 13 residues. CDR3 region: CSVGQGGFGEQFF. The CDR3 coding sequence is TGCAGCGTCGGACAGGGGGGTTTCGGTGAGCAGTTCTTC.

This clone has only a few counts. V and J are TRBV15 and TRBJ2-2, with 14 bases aligning to TRBD2. CDR3 length: 17 residues. V dropped 3 bases and J dropped 5; count of bases not matched to a gene: 5. In germline, CDR1 is LNHNV, CDR2 YYDKDF (reference sequence). The CDR3 region is CATSSPGLAGVTGELFF. CDR3 bases: TGTGCCACCAGCAGCCCGGGACTAGCGGGAGTGACCGGGGAGCTGTTTTTT.

This clone was counted between two and nine times. The chain combines TRBV29-1 with TRBJ2-7; no clear D. V was cut by 5 bases and J by 6 bases, with 11 bases left in between. Per the germline V gene, CDR1 is SQVTM and CDR2 is ANQGSEA. The CDR3 runs to 11 residues. The CDR3 spells CSVQDLAEQYF. The CDR3 DNA reads as TGCAGCGTTCAGGATCTCGCCGAGCAGTACTTC.

V is TRBV30 and J is TRBJ2-5; 8 nucleotides agree with TRBD1. The J call is uncertain, as TRBJ2-7 better fits the DNA end. The germline CDR1 and CDR2 sequences are GTSNPN and SVGIG (reference sequence). This CDR3 is built from 13 residues. CDR3 DNA: TGTGCCTGGAGTGCGGACAGGGCCTACGAGCAGTACTTC. It specifies CAWSADRAYEQYF.

In its sample, this clone was seen a few times. V gene TRBV29-1 combines with J gene TRBJ2-5, with D tentatively TRBD1 (6 bases). Trimming shortened V by 5 bases and J by 5 bases, and 12 bases separated the two germline ends. This CDR3 spans 12 amino acids. The germline V gene encodes CDR1 SQVTM and CDR2 ANQGSEA. In DNA form, the CDR3 reads TGCAGCGTTTACAGGGTGGGGGAGACCCAGTACTTC. Encoded protein: CSVYRVGETQYF.

This chain links TRBV10-2 with TRBJ2-5; the D gene could be TRBD1 or TRBD2 (5 bases each). Trimming pared 5 bases from V and 5 bases from J, leaving 18 bases between. Germline values: CDR1 WSHSY, CDR2 SAAADI. The CDR3 is 15 amino acids. Here the CDR3 DNA reads TGCGCCAGCAGTCCCCCTGGGGGAGAGGGCGAGACCCAGTACTTC. It is translated as CASSPPGGEGETQYF.

The CDR3 loop is CASSLEGAEYNEQFF. The CDR3 DNA reads as TGTGCCAGCAGCTTAGAGGGAGCGGAATACAATGAGCAGTTCTTC. This chain joins TRBV11-2 and TRBJ2-1, with TRBD2 as a possible D gene (5 bases). In germline, CDR1 is SGHAT, CDR2 FQNNGV. The CDR3 consists of 15 residues. V dropped 0 bases and J dropped 4 bases, with 10 bases sitting between them.

This clone was counted between two and nine times. The chain recombines TRBV6-5 with TRBJ1-2, with 7 positions matching TRBD1. Looked up from germline, CDR1 is MNHEY and CDR2 is SVGAGI. The CDR3 runs 14 residues. The V gene end was trimmed by 4 bases and the J gene end by 2 bases; junction bases not matched to a gene: 4. The CDR3 reads CASSFATGNYGYTF. In DNA, the CDR3 is TGTGCCAGCAGTTTCGCGACAGGGAACTATGGCTACACCTTC.

The rearrangement joins TRBV2 to TRBJ2-2, with 7 bases matching TRBD1. Per germline, CDR1 SNHLY and CDR2 FYNNEI. The CDR3 is 14 amino acids. V lost 7 bases and J lost 0; bases outside the gene matches: 2. In DNA, the CDR3 is TGTGCCAGCAAACAGGGGCCGAACACCGGGGAGCTGTTTTTT. This gives the protein CASKQGPNTGELFF.

The genes are TRBV7-9 and TRBJ2-7; D perhaps matches TRBD2 (6 bases). The CDR3 is 16 amino acids. With 1 base removed from V and 0 bases from J, the gap between germline ends came to 13 bases. Germline CDR1 and CDR2: SEHNR and FQNEAQ (reference sequence). The CDR3 is CASSLDRGSVSYEQYF. The CDR3 DNA reads as TGTGCCAGCAGCTTAGACCGGGGGAGCGTCTCCTACGAGCAGTACTTC.

The chain recombines TRBV5-4 with TRBJ2-5, with D possibly being TRBD1 or TRBD2 (5 bases each). CDR1 and CDR2 from the germline V gene are SGHNT and YYREEE (reference sequence). The CDR3 totals 14 residues. Trimming took 2 bases from V and 8 from J, leaving 16 bases between them. CDR3 residues: CASSFGTEVPTQYF. The CDR3 nucleotides are TGTGCCAGCAGCTTCGGGACGGAGGTCCCTACCCAGTACTTC.

This clone turned up a few times. The J gene is TRBJ2-7, the V gene TRBV5-6; D not resolved. The CDR3 is 13 amino acids. The germline gives CDR1 SGHDT, CDR2 YYEEEE. V lost 4 bases to trimming and J lost 0 bases, with 8 bases between them. CDR3: CASSRTASYEQYF. The CDR3 DNA sequence: TGTGCCAGCAGCAGAACGGCCTCCTACGAGCAGTACTTC.